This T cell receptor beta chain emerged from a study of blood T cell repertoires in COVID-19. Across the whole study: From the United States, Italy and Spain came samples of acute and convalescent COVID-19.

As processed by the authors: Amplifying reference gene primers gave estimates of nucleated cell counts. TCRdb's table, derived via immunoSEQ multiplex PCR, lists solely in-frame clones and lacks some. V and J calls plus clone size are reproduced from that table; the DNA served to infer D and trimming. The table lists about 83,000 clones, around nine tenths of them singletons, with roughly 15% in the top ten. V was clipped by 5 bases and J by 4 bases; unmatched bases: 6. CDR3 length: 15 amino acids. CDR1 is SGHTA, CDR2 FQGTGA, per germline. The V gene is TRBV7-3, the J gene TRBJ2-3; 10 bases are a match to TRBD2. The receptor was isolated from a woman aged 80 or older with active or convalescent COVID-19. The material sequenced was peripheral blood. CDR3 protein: CASSPTSGRADTQYF. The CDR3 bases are TGTGCCAGCAGCCCGACTAGCGGGCGCGCAGATACGCAGTATTTT.